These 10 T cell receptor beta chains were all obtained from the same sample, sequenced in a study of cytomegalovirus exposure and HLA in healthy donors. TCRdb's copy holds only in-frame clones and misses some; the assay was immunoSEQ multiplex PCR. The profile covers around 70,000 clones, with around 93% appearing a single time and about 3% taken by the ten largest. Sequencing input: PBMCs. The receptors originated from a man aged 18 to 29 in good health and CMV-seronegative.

CDR3 bases: TGTGCCAGCAGTGCGACACCCCAAGAGACCCAGTACTTC. Translation gives CASSATPQETQYF. This sequence joins TRBV6-1 and TRBJ2-5; D unresolved. V was clipped by 4 bases and J by 1 base, with 7 bases between them. Germline V CDR1 and CDR2: MNHNS, SASEGT. The CDR3 sequence is 13 residues long.

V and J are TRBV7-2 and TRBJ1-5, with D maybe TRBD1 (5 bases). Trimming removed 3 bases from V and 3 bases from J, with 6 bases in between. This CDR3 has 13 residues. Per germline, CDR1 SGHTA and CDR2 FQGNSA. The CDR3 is CASSFRDNQPQHF. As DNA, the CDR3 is TGTGCCAGCAGCTTCAGGGACAATCAGCCCCAGCATTTT.

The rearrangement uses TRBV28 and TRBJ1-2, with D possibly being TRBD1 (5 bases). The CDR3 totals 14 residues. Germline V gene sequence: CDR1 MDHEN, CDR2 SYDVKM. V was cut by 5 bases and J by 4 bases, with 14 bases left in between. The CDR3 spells CASSLPTGVYGYTF. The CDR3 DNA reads TGTGCCAGCAGTCTCCCGACGGGGGTCTATGGCTACACCTTC.

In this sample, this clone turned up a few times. This CDR3 reads CASSPGEEGGQPQHF. CDR3 nucleotide sequence: TGTGCCAGCAGCCCAGGAGAAGAAGGGGGACAGCCCCAGCATTTT. The gene calls are TRBV6-4 and TRBJ1-5; D possibly corresponds to TRBD1 (6 bases). Trimming removed 6 bases from V and 7 bases from J, with 19 bases in between. CDR1 and CDR2 from the germline V gene are MRHNA and SNTAGT. The CDR3 is made up of 15 amino acids.

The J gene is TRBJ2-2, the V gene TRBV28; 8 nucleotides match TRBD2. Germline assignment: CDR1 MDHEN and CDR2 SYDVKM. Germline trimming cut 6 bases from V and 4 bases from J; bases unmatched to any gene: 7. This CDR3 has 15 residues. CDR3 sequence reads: CASRGAGVGTGELFF. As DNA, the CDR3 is TGTGCCAGCAGAGGAGCGGGAGTCGGCACCGGGGAGCTGTTTTTT.

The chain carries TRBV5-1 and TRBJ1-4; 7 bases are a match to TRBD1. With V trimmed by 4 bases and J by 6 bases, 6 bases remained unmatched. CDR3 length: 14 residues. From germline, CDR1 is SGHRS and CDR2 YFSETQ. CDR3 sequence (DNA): TGCGCCAGCAGCCGGGGACAGACGGATGAAAAACTGTTTTTT. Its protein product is CASSRGQTDEKLFF.

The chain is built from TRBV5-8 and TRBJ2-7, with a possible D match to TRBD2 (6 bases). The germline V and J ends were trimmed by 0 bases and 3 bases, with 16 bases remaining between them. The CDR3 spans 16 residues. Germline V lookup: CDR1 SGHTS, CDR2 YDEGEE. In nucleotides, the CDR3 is TGTGCCAGCAGCTTGGGGCGCCATAGCGGCTTCTACGAGCAGTACTTC. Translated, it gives CASSLGRHSGFYEQYF. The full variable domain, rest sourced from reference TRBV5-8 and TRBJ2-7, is EAGVTQSPTHLIKTRGQQATLRCSPISGHTSVYWYQQALGLGLQFLLWYDEGEERNRGNFPPRFSGRQFPNYSSELNVNALELEDSALYLCASSLGRHSGFYEQYFGPGTRLTVT.

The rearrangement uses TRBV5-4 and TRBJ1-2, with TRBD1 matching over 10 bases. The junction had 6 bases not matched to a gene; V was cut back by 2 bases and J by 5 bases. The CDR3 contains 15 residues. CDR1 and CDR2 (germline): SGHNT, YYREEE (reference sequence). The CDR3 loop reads CASSFGTGELYGYTF. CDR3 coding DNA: TGTGCCAGCAGCTTTGGGACAGGGGAATTGTATGGCTACACCTTC. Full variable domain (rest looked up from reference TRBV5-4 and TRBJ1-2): ETGVTQSPTHLIKTRGQQVTLRCSSQSGHNTVSWYQQALGQGPQFIFQYYREEENGRGNFPPRFSGLQFPNYSSELNVNALELDDSALYLCASSFGTGELYGYTFGSGTRLTVV.

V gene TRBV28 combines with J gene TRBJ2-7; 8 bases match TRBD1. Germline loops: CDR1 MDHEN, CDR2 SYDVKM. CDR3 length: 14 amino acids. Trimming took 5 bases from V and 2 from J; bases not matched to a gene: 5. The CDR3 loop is CASSPTGDTYEQYF. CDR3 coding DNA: TGTGCCAGCAGTCCGACAGGGGACACCTACGAGCAGTACTTC.

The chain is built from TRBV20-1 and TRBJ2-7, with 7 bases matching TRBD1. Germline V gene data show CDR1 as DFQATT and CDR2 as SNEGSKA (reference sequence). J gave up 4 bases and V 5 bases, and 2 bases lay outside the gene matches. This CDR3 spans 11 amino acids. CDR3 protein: CSALTGYEQYF. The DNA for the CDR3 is TGCAGTGCTCTGACAGGGTACGAGCAGTACTTC.